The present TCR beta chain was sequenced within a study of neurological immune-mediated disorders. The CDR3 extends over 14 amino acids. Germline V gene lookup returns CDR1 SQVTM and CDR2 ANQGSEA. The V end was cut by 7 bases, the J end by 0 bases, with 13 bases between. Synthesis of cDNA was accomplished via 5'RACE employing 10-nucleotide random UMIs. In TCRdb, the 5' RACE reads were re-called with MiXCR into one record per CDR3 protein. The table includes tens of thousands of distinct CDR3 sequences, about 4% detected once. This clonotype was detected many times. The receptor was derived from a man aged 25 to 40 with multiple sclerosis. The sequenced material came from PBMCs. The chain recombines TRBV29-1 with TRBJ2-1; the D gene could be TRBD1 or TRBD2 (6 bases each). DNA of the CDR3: TGCAGCGCTACACAGGGAGGCTCCTACAATGAGCAGTTCTTC. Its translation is CSATQGGSYNEQFF.